This T cell receptor beta chain came from a study of blood T cells in healthy people across ages. A second PCR, run for about 7 to 11 cycles, used a sample-barcoded 5' primer plus a J-beta primer mix. TCRdb fed the 5' RACE reads into MiXCR, producing one record per CDR3 protein. This sample has about 1,800,000 distinct CDR3 sequences, with 28% found just once. This clonotype came up a few times. Its specificity is not known. Findings and caveats of the study: Per-million-T-cell TCR beta diversity fell roughly linearly with age. Both naive CD4+ cell counts and diversity were greater in long-lived donors than in aged donors. Conclusively comparing naive with antigen-experienced cells was impossible with unsorted PBMCs.

This TCR came from a woman aged 25 to 45 in good health. Sequences were obtained from blood.

CDR3 nucleotides: TGTGCCAGCAGGCGTTCAGACTCTGGGGCCAACGTCCTGACTTTC. Its protein product is CASRRSDSGANVLTF. The chain is built from TRBV7-2 and TRBJ2-6; no reliable D call. The V and J ends lost 6 bases and 0 bases respectively, with 9 bases between them. The germline gives CDR1 SGHTA, CDR2 FQGNSA. CDR3 length: 15 residues.